A single sample is the source of the 26 T cell receptor beta chains below, sequenced in a study of control samples from healthy donors and cancer patients. Clones were read by immunoSEQ multiplex PCR, and TCRdb kept only the in-frame ones, dropping some. The data hold 150,000 to 200,000 clones, with about nine tenths observed a single time. Input material: blood. Every receptor here comes from a woman in her 30s in good health.

The rearrangement joins TRBV7-2 to TRBJ2-1; D remains unclear. The germline CDR1 and CDR2 sequences are SGHTA and FQGNSA. Trimming removed 0 bases from V and 6 bases from J, with 6 bases in between. The CDR3 extends over 13 amino acids. CDR3 residues: CASSLAGINEQFF. The DNA for the CDR3 is TGTGCCAGCAGCTTAGCGGGAATCAATGAGCAGTTCTTC.

The J gene is TRBJ2-2, the V gene TRBV18, with TRBD2 matching over 10 bases. Germline CDR1 and CDR2: KGHSH and LQKENI. Trimming removed 1 base from V and 5 bases from J; junction bases left unmatched: 1. The CDR3 has 15 residues. CDR3 amino acids: CASSPLAGGTGELFF. In nucleotides, the CDR3 is TGTGCCAGCTCACCACTAGCGGGAGGAACCGGGGAGCTGTTTTTT.

The chain uses TRBV7-8 and TRBJ2-2; 10 bases align to TRBD1. CDR3 length: 17 amino acids. J lost 1 base, V lost 5 bases, and 7 bases had no gene match. In germline, CDR1 is SGHVS, CDR2 FQNEAQ. The CDR3 nucleotides are TGTGCCAGCAGCCCGAGACAGGGGGCGGGGAACACCGGGGAGCTGTTTTTT. Encoded protein: CASSPRQGAGNTGELFF.

The V and J genes are TRBV19 and TRBJ2-1; 16 nucleotides match TRBD2. Germline assignment: CDR1 LNHDA and CDR2 SQIVND (reference sequence). V dropped 3 bases and J dropped 0; count of bases not matched to a gene: 5. The CDR3 runs to 19 residues. The CDR3 sequence is CASSIGTSGRVLSYNEQFF. The CDR3 DNA reads as TGTGCCAGTAGTATCGGGACTAGCGGGAGGGTCCTCTCCTACAATGAGCAGTTCTTC.

The sample holds a few counts of this clone. V and J are TRBV11-2 and TRBJ1-2; D is possibly TRBD1 (6 bases). The V and J ends lost 5 bases and 7 bases respectively, with 11 bases between them. The CDR3 contains 12 residues. The V gene's germline CDR1 is SGHAT and CDR2 FQNNGV. CDR3 DNA sequence: TGTGCCAGCAGCACCCCAGGGGTTGGCTACACCTTC. Amino acids: CASSTPGVGYTF.

The CDR3: CAWSVYSAGEQFF. In DNA form, the CDR3 reads TGTGCCTGGAGTGTATACTCGGCGGGTGAGCAGTTCTTC. The chain has TRBV30 and TRBJ2-1, with D perhaps matching TRBD2 (5 bases). There are 13 residues in the CDR3. Trimming stripped 0 bases from V and 9 bases from J, with 12 bases between. CDR1 is GTSNPN and CDR2 is SVGIG in the germline V gene (reference sequence).

V gene TRBV24-1 combines with J gene TRBJ2-1; D is unclear. The germline CDR1 and CDR2 sequences are KGHDR and SFDVKD. This CDR3 is built from 14 residues. The V and J ends lost 4 bases and 5 bases respectively, with 11 bases between them. The CDR3 sequence: CATSDPSPHNEQFF. The DNA for the CDR3 is TGTGCCACCAGTGACCCATCTCCTCACAATGAGCAGTTCTTC.

V gene TRBV27 combines with J gene TRBJ2-3, with 7 nucleotides matching TRBD2. Germline CDR1 is MNHEY and CDR2 is SMNVEV (reference sequence). The CDR3 contains 15 residues. Trimming cost V 2 bases and J 2 bases; bases outside gene matches: 4. The CDR3 DNA reads TGTGCCAGCAGTTTAGGAGCGGGAATCACAGATACGCAGTATTTT. Residues: CASSLGAGITDTQYF.

The chain recombines TRBV11-3 with TRBJ2-7; TRBD2 aligns across 8 bases. Germline CDR1 is SGHNT and CDR2 is YENEEA. V dropped 2 bases and J dropped 4; count of bases not matched to a gene: 7. This CDR3 region has 15 residues. For the CDR3, the DNA is TGTGCCAGCAGCTTAAAGCGGGGGCTTACGTACGAGCAGTACTTC. Its protein product is CASSLKRGLTYEQYF.

J is TRBJ1-2 and V is TRBV15; 7 bases line up with TRBD1. The CDR3 extends over 14 amino acids. With V trimmed by 0 bases and J by 8 bases, 6 bases remained unmatched. Germline-derived CDR1 and CDR2 are LNHNV and YYDKDF (reference sequence). Written as DNA, the CDR3 is TGTGCCACCAGCAGAGATCCAGGGGGAAGGGGCTACACCTTC. This sequence encodes CATSRDPGGRGYTF.

The chain has TRBV11-2 and TRBJ2-2; 9 bases line up with TRBD1. V lost 6 bases and J lost 5; bases outside the gene matches: 4. The CDR3 spans 14 residues. Germline values: CDR1 SGHAT, CDR2 FQNNGV. The CDR3 nucleotides are TGTGCCAGCAGAAACAGGGGGCGGACCGGGGAGCTGTTTTTT. As protein: CASRNRGRTGELFF. Filled out from reference TRBV11-2 and TRBJ2-2, the complete variable domain reads EAGVAQSPRYKIIEKRQSVAFWCNPISGHATLYWYQQILGQGPKLLIQFQNNGVVDDSQLPKDRFSAERLKGVDSTLKIQPAKLEDSAVYLCASRNRGRTGELFFGEGSRLTVL.

V is TRBV7-6 and J is TRBJ1-2; D unresolved. V was trimmed by 2 bases and J by 1 base, leaving 11 bases between them. Germline V gene data show CDR1 as SGHVS and CDR2 as FNYEAQ. CDR3 length equals 15 residues. CDR3 in amino acids: CASSLNGRGNYGYTF. CDR3 sequence (DNA): TGTGCCAGCAGCTTAAATGGGCGGGGTAACTATGGCTACACCTTC.

The V and J genes are TRBV10-1 and TRBJ2-7; D gene uncertain. V was cut by 3 bases and J by 3 bases, with 6 bases left in between. Per the germline V gene, CDR1 is WNHNN and CDR2 is SYGVQD (reference sequence). This CDR3 contains 12 residues. CDR3 nucleotides: TGCGCCAGCAGTGATAATGGCTACGAGCAGTACTTC. It encodes CASSDNGYEQYF.

The chain couples TRBV10-2 to TRBJ2-2; D remains ambiguous. This CDR3 is built from 13 residues. Per the germline V gene, CDR1 is WSHSY and CDR2 is SAAADI. Trimming took off 3 bases at V and 3 bases at J, with 5 bases between the two ends. In DNA form, the CDR3 reads TGCGCCAGCAGTGAACGAGACACCGGGGAGCTGTTTTTT. Translated, it gives CASSERDTGELFF.

The table lists this clone with a few counts. The chain is built from TRBV6-2 or TRBV6-3 and TRBJ2-1; 9 bases are shared with TRBD2. Trimming removed 4 bases from V and 4 bases from J; junction bases left unmatched: 2. Germline CDR1 MNHEY, CDR2 SVGEGT. The CDR3 contains 14 residues. This CDR3 is CASSWAGGYNEQFF. DNA for the CDR3: TGTGCCAGCAGTTGGGCGGGAGGGTACAATGAGCAGTTCTTC.

This rearrangement joins TRBV5-4 to TRBJ1-3; perhaps TRBD1 as D (5 bases). There are 14 residues in the CDR3. V lost 1 base and J lost 2, with 7 bases in between. Germline lookup yields CDR1 SGHNT and CDR2 YYREEE (reference sequence). The CDR3 here is CASSLRGPGNTIYF. In DNA, the CDR3 is TGTGCCAGCAGCTTGCGGGGCCCTGGAAACACCATATATTTT.

The V call is TRBV6-2 or TRBV6-3, the J call TRBJ1-1, with TRBD1 matching 9 bases. From germline, CDR1 is MNHEY and CDR2 SVGEGT. The CDR3 spans 15 residues. Losses at the gene ends were 2 bases for V and 4 bases for J; bases not matched to a gene: 5. The CDR3 bases are TGTGCCAGCAGTTACCCTCCGGACAGGGGCACTGAAGCTTTCTTT. This encodes CASSYPPDRGTEAFF.

In this sample, this clone turned up once. This chain links TRBV18 with TRBJ1-2; D is possibly TRBD1 (5 bases). Germline loops: CDR1 KGHSH, CDR2 LQKENI. The CDR3 has 16 residues. Trimming took off 4 bases at V and 2 bases at J, with 17 bases between the two ends. The CDR3 loop is CASSQAPGTQNYGYTF. In DNA form, the CDR3 reads TGTGCCAGCTCACAAGCCCCCGGGACCCAGAACTATGGCTACACCTTC.

The chain joins TRBV6-5 to TRBJ2-2; D is unclear. The germline V gene has CDR1 MNHEY and CDR2 SVGAGI. The CDR3 sequence is 13 residues long. V gave up 1 base and J gave up 2 bases, with 2 bases separating them. CDR3 nucleotides: TGTGCCAGCAGTTACTTAAACACCGGGGAGCTGTTTTTT. Amino acids: CASSYLNTGELFF.

This rearrangement joins TRBV18 to TRBJ1-1; TRBD1 matches 9 bases. The germline gives CDR1 KGHSH, CDR2 LQKENI. CDR3 length equals 13 residues. V lost 6 bases to trimming and J lost 1 base; unmatched junction nucleotides: 0. This chain's CDR3 is CASSDRGNTEAFF. In nucleotides, the CDR3 is TGTGCCAGCTCGGACAGGGGGAACACTGAAGCTTTCTTT.

The chain joins TRBV19 to TRBJ2-1; a possible D gene is TRBD1 (5 bases). Trimming took off 2 bases at V and 1 base at J, with 9 bases between the two ends. Germline CDR1 reads LNHDA; CDR2 reads SQIVND (reference sequence). This CDR3 is built from 15 residues. CDR3 in amino acids: CASSIIGVSYNEQFF. The CDR3 region has the DNA TGTGCCAGTAGTATAATAGGGGTTTCCTACAATGAGCAGTTCTTC.

The CDR3 DNA is TGTGCCAGCAGCCAATCGGACGGGGACACTGAAGCTTTCTTT. Translated: CASSQSDGDTEAFF. The genes are TRBV3-1 (or the pseudogene TRBV3-2) and TRBJ1-1; D remains ambiguous. V lost 2 bases and J 3 bases, leaving 10 bases between the germline ends. The CDR3 totals 14 residues. CDR1 and CDR2 (germline): LGHDT, YNNKEL (reference sequence).

The genes are TRBV5-1 and TRBJ2-7, with 8 bases aligning to TRBD1. After removal of 0 bases from V and 5 bases from J, the junction contained 4 bases not matched to a gene. The CDR3 loop spans 14 amino acids. Germline lookup yields CDR1 SGHRS and CDR2 YFSETQ. CDR3 sequence: CASSLGTGIDEQYF. In DNA, the CDR3 is TGCGCCAGCAGCTTGGGGACAGGGATTGACGAGCAGTACTTC. Variable domain in full (rest from reference TRBV5-1 and TRBJ2-7): KAGVTQTPRYLIKTRGQQVTLSCSPISGHRSVSWYQQTPGQGLQFLFEYFSETQRNKGNFPGRFSGRQFSNSRSEMNVSTLELGDSALYLCASSLGTGIDEQYFGPGTRLTVT.

This chain links TRBV2 with TRBJ2-2, with D unclear. The CDR3 is 12 residues long. Trimming took 2 bases from V and 7 from J, leaving 5 bases between them. CDR1 is SNHLY, CDR2 FYNNEI, per germline. The CDR3 loop reads CASSESGGELFF. CDR3 nucleotide sequence: TGTGCCAGCAGTGAATCGGGCGGGGAGCTGTTTTTT.

This rearrangement joins TRBV28 to TRBJ1-2; TRBD1 agrees at 7 bases. This CDR3 contains 12 residues. J lost 7 bases, V lost 6 bases, and 5 bases had no gene match. Germline CDR1 reads MDHEN; CDR2 reads SYDVKM. The CDR3 here is CASRITGAGYTF. As DNA, the CDR3 is TGTGCCAGCAGGATCACAGGGGCTGGCTACACCTTC.

The V and J genes are TRBV19 and TRBJ1-5, with a weak D call TRBD1 (5 bases). CDR1 LNHDA and CDR2 SQIVND come from the germline V gene (reference sequence). The CDR3 has 13 amino acids. Trimming pared 4 bases from V and 4 bases from J, leaving 8 bases between. CDR3 bases: TGTGCCAGTAGTACGAACAGGAATCAGCCCCAGCATTTT. Translated, it gives CASSTNRNQPQHF.